Included here is one T cell receptor beta chain sequence, with context. Its antigen specificity is not known. Early differentiated memory cells that were CCR7+ PD-1+ TIGIT+ and had dysfunctional, exhausted-like traits were classified as progenitor exhausted-like memory CD8+ T cells (TPEX). Density gradient separation was used to isolate peripheral blood mononuclear cells from buffy coats of healthy donors. The study enriched total CD8+ T cells through negative magnetic separation using EasySep or MojoSort CD8+ T cell isolation kits. An RNeasy Mini Kit was used to extract total RNA from duplicate vials of over 130,000 sorted CD8+ T cells per subset. The PBMCs were used either fresh or after being cryopreserved in fetal bovine serum with about 9.3% DMSO. Fluorescence-activated cell sorting on a FACSAria III was used to sort the CD8+ T cell subsets to purity. The data were obtained in a study of human CD8 memory T cell subsets (TCRdb year 2020). Background for the entire study: The clonal relationships among stem-like (TSTEM), progenitor exhausted-like (TPEX) and effector memory CD8+ T cell subsets were assessed by comparing the TCRbeta repertoires of these subsets. Six donors each provided TSTEM, TPEX and effector memory subsets, and TCRbeta repertoires were obtained from all six. General conclusions and limits of the study: Only TCRbeta chains were sequenced, and repertoire comparisons rested on 6 or 7 donors tested with paired t-tests and Bonferroni correction. The stem-like TSTEM and TPEX subsets each shared clonotypes with effector memory cells, but the TSTEM and TPEX repertoires had minimal overlap with each other, suggesting distinct antigen spectra. TSTEM and TPEX subsets showed similarly high normalized Shannon-Wiener diversity, whereas effector memory subsets were comparatively less diverse. Chao1 estimates suggested greater repertoire diversity in TSTEM than in TPEX subsets, potentially reflecting a broader range of specificities.

The germline V gene (reference sequence) yields SEHNR for CDR1 and FQNEAQ for CDR2. Its CDR3 holds 12 amino acids, cysteine through phenylalanine. The DNA sequence is not available. The sample was run on a NextSeq 550. A Human TCR Profiling Kit was used to prepare UMI-labeled 5' RACE TCRbeta libraries. Every TCRbeta library was prepared in parallel, with the same number of PCR cycles used for all of the libraries. The study's own analysis went as follows. Each TCRbeta library contained between roughly 2,800 and 20,000 functional CDR3beta clonotypes. MIGEC 1.2.9 was used for UMI extraction and consensus assembly, with at least three reads per UMI being required. In-frame CDR3beta repertoires were extracted with MiXCR 3.0.3. After each sample was downsampled to 42,000 randomly selected UMIs, diversity metrics were computed in VDJtools 1.2.1. For the top 3,000 clones of each sample pair, the repertoire overlap metrics D, R and F2 were calculated in VDJtools. Through TCRdb reprocessing, the reads give one entry per CDR3 protein sequence; DNA is omitted. The V and J calls were not made by the authors but by TCRdb's processing. This sample's records show 7,500 to 9,000 distinct CDR3 sequences. Roughly 14% of the sample belongs to the ten largest clones.

Material for sequencing was CD8+ T cells from PBMCs. This TCR was sampled from a human donor in good health. Here the chain combines TRBV7-9 and TRBJ1-2. The CDR3 has the sequence CASSLAFYGYTF.